This entry lists 13 T cell receptor beta chains sequenced from one sample in a study of identical twins. Each CDR3 protein is one row after TCRdb ran MiXCR on the 5' RACE reads. The data contain about 1.7 million distinct CDR3 sequences, around 33% of them singletons. Sequencing input: cord blood. The origin of the receptors is a newborn girl in good health.

This clonotype came up a few times. This rearrangement joins TRBV21-1 to TRBJ2-5; whether TRBD2, the table's D call, matches the DNA was not checked. TRBV21-1 has pseudogene status. The CDR3 runs to 14 residues. The DNA for the CDR3 is TGTGCCAGCCGCACAGGTGGACGACTACCGACCCAGTACTTC. Protein product: CASRTGGRLPTQYF.

This sequence joins TRBV13 and TRBJ2-3, with D possibly being TRBD1 (5 bases). The CDR3 has 16 amino acids. V was cut by 5 bases and J by 3 bases, with 18 bases left in between. Germline loops: CDR1 PRHDT, CDR2 FYEKMQ (reference sequence). CDR3 in DNA: TGTGCCAGCAGCCCAGACCTCAGGGTAGGAACAGATACGCAGTATTTT. It translates to CASSPDLRVGTDTQYF.

This chain uses TRBV11-2 with TRBJ2-1; perhaps TRBD2 as D (5 bases). The CDR3 spans 14 residues. Germline V gene data show CDR1 as SGHAT and CDR2 as FQNNGV. Trimming took off 5 bases at V and 0 bases at J, with 8 bases between the two ends. CDR3 sequence (DNA): TGTGCCAGCAGCCACGGGGACTCCTACAATGAGCAGTTCTTC. Protein: CASSHGDSYNEQFF.

This clonotype has just a few counts. The chain joins TRBV20-1 to TRBJ2-1, with D perhaps being TRBD1 or TRBD2 (5 bases each). This CDR3 has 13 amino acids. CDR1 and CDR2 (germline): DFQATT, SNEGSKA (reference sequence). V dropped 6 bases and J dropped 5 bases, with 14 bases sitting between them. The CDR3 protein is CSALRDGNNEQFF. The CDR3 DNA is TGCAGTGCCCTACGGGACGGCAACAATGAGCAGTTCTTC.

The chain employs TRBV6-5 and TRBJ2-4; 9 nucleotides line up with TRBD2. CDR1 and CDR2 (germline): MNHEY, SVGAGI. The CDR3 length is 17 residues. V lost 2 bases and J lost 1; bases outside the gene matches: 6. The CDR3 sequence is CASSYARTSGAKNIQYF. The CDR3 DNA is TGTGCCAGCAGTTACGCGCGAACTAGCGGGGCCAAAAACATTCAGTACTTC.

V and J are TRBV20-1 and TRBJ2-3; D remains unclear. The CDR3 extends over 12 amino acids. Trimming stripped 4 bases from V and 9 bases from J, with 14 bases between. Germline V CDR1 and CDR2: DFQATT, SNEGSKA (reference sequence). The CDR3 region has the DNA TGCAGTGCTACGCCGGAGTACCGAACGCAGTATTTT. It codes for CSATPEYRTQYF.

This clonotype occurred a few times. The chain carries TRBV5-1 and TRBJ1-1; D not resolved. Trimming left V 4 bases short and J 5 bases short, with 12 bases between. CDR3 length: 13 amino acids. Germline values: CDR1 SGHRS, CDR2 YFSETQ. The CDR3 nucleotides are TGCGCCAGCAGCGTGAGGGAAGGGACTGAAGCTTTCTTT. It codes for CASSVREGTEAFF.

This sequence joins TRBV4-1 and TRBJ2-7; 8 bases map to TRBD1. J lost 2 bases, V lost 5 bases, and 8 bases had no gene match. The V gene's germline CDR1 is MGHRA and CDR2 YSYEKL. This CDR3 is 15 amino acids long. The CDR3 region has the DNA TGCGCCAGCAGCGTGGCGACGACAGGGGCCTACGAGCAGTACTTC. Translating gives CASSVATTGAYEQYF.

The rearrangement uses TRBV20-1 and TRBJ1-2; 7 nucleotides agree with TRBD1. The CDR3 runs to 14 residues. Per the germline V gene, CDR1 is DFQATT and CDR2 is SNEGSKA (reference sequence). V lost 1 base to trimming and J lost 8 bases; unmatched junction nucleotides: 10. The CDR3 here is CSARVRDRREGYTF. In DNA form, the CDR3 reads TGCAGTGCTAGAGTGCGGGACAGAAGAGAGGGCTACACCTTC.

The chain is built from TRBV20-1 and TRBJ1-1; D possibly corresponds to TRBD1 (5 bases). This CDR3 contains 15 residues. Looked up from germline, CDR1 is DFQATT and CDR2 is SNEGSKA (reference sequence). Trimming removed 1 base from V and 8 bases from J, with 20 bases in between. Written as DNA, the CDR3 is TGCAGTGCTAGAGCCCCCGGACATCTCTTGGGGGAAGCTTTCTTT. It codes for CSARAPGHLLGEAFF.

Turning to this clonotype: The junction departs from the called germline gene at one end, perhaps through a read error. The CDR3 DNA is TGCAGCGTTCGCAGGGGGACGAATGAAAAGCTGTTTTTT. Translated, it gives CSVRRGTNEKLFF. The chain recombines TRBV29-1 with TRBJ1-4, with 7 positions matching TRBD1. The CDR3 consists of 13 residues. Germline values: CDR1 SQVTM, CDR2 ANQGSEA.

This chain uses TRBV12-3 or TRBV12-4 with TRBJ2-4; 8 bases match TRBD2. This CDR3 region has 17 residues. The junction had 10 bases not matched to a gene; V was cut back by 6 bases and J by 0 bases. For the CDR3, the DNA is TGTGCCAGCAGGGGGACTAGTCGCACCCTAGCCAAAAACATTCAGTACTTC. It codes for CASRGTSRTLAKNIQYF.

The sample holds many counts of this clonotype. V and J are TRBV7-9 and TRBJ2-4, with D hard to call. Germline CDR1 is SEHNR and CDR2 is FQNEAQ (reference sequence). The CDR3 totals 15 residues. The V gene lost 2 bases and the J gene lost 1 base, with 9 bases spanning the gap. The CDR3 loop is CASSLRPAAKNIQYF. The CDR3 bases are TGTGCCAGCAGCTTAAGACCAGCCGCCAAAAACATTCAGTACTTC.